The next 11 T cell receptor beta chains were all read from a single sample in a study of blood T cell repertoires in COVID-19. The method was immunoSEQ multiplex PCR; TCRdb's version includes in-frame clones alone and lacks a portion of them. The data show around 47,000 clones, 88% seen once. The sample comprised peripheral blood. These receptor sequences come from a man between 45 and 60 years old with active COVID-19.

CDR3: CASSYLDRSNSPLHF. CDR3 nucleotide sequence: TGTGCCAGCAGTTACTTAGACAGGTCAAATTCACCCCTCCACTTT. The rearrangement uses TRBV6-6 and TRBJ1-6; maybe TRBD1 (6 bases). The germline V and J ends were trimmed by 1 base and 7 bases, with 11 bases remaining between them. Germline loops: CDR1 MNHNY, CDR2 SVGAGI (reference sequence). This CDR3 has 15 residues.

The rearrangement joins TRBV5-1 to TRBJ2-5; D call uncertain. Trimming cost V 1 base and J 2 bases, with 6 bases left between them. This CDR3 has 13 residues. Germline CDR1 reads SGHRS; CDR2 reads YFSETQ. In DNA, the CDR3 is TGCGCCAGCAGCTTGAACATTCAAGAGACCCAGTACTTC. It specifies CASSLNIQETQYF.

This clone turned up a few times. V is TRBV13 and J is TRBJ2-3; TRBD2 agrees at 8 bases. This CDR3 spans 16 amino acids. From germline, CDR1 is PRHDT and CDR2 FYEKMQ (reference sequence). V was clipped by 0 bases and J by 6 bases; unmatched bases: 8. DNA for the CDR3: TGTGCCAGCAGCTTAGGCCCAGCGGGGGCTCGGGATACGCAGTATTTT. This translates into CASSLGPAGARDTQYF.

This clone occurred once. The V gene is TRBV28, the J gene TRBJ2-7, with TRBD2 matching over 8 bases. CDR1 and CDR2 (germline): MDHEN, SYDVKM. The CDR3 has 13 residues. Trimming at V came to 7 bases and at J to 4 bases, leaving 6 bases not matched to a gene. The chain's CDR3 is CASTGGGGYEQYF. CDR3 coding DNA: TGTGCCAGCACCGGGGGGGGTGGGTACGAGCAGTACTTC.

Regarding this clone: A junction boundary mismatches the germline segment, possibly from a read error. The rearrangement joins TRBV28 to TRBJ2-7; TRBD2 agrees at 10 bases. Germline-derived CDR1 and CDR2 are MDHEN and SYDVKM. The CDR3 consists of 11 residues. DNA for the CDR3: TGTGCCAGCGGGAATAGCGGGAGGTCCCTCTTC. The encoded protein is CASGNSGRSLF.

The chain carries TRBV13 and TRBJ2-7; 8 nucleotides match TRBD1. CDR1 and CDR2 from the germline V gene are PRHDT and FYEKMQ (reference sequence). Unmatched junction bases numbered 5, after V lost 5 bases and J lost 5 bases. The CDR3 spans 13 residues. The CDR3 region is CASSRQGSNEQYF. DNA for the CDR3: TGTGCCAGCAGCCGACAGGGGAGCAACGAGCAGTACTTC.

J is TRBJ2-7 and V is TRBV5-1, with 8 nucleotides matching TRBD1. V shed 4 bases, J shed 3 bases, and the junction held 6 bases outside the gene matches. The CDR3 consists of 14 residues. CDR1 is SGHRS, CDR2 YFSETQ, per germline. DNA of the CDR3: TGCGCCAGCAGCCAACAGGGGGGAGGCTACGAGCAGTACTTC. It is translated as CASSQQGGGYEQYF.

This chain connects TRBV2 to TRBJ1-4; TRBD1 is a possible D gene (6 bases). There are 14 residues in the CDR3. In germline, CDR1 is SNHLY, CDR2 FYNNEI. The germline V and J ends were trimmed by 6 bases and 4 bases, with 12 bases remaining between them. CDR3 nucleotides: TGTGCCAGCAGGTCGGACAGCGTTAATGAAAAACTGTTTTTT. Translated: CASRSDSVNEKLFF.

This clone was observed once. This chain links TRBV7-9 with TRBJ1-1; D not resolved. The CDR3 spans 12 residues. Trimming left V 6 bases short and J 1 base short, with 6 bases between. CDR1 is SEHNR, CDR2 FQNEAQ, per germline (reference sequence). The CDR3 protein is CASRLSNTEAFF. CDR3 nucleotides: TGTGCCAGCAGACTCTCGAACACTGAAGCTTTCTTT.

The V and J genes are TRBV6-5 and TRBJ1-1, with TRBD1 identical over 11 bases. This CDR3 contains 14 residues. Germline V gene sequence: CDR1 MNHEY, CDR2 SVGAGI. V trimming: 6 bases; J trimming: 5 bases; junction bases outside the gene matches: 5. The CDR3 bases are TGTGCCAGCAGCCGGGACAGGGGGAGGACTGAAGCTTTCTTT. It yields the protein CASSRDRGRTEAFF.

The V call is TRBV13, the J call TRBJ2-7; D perhaps matches TRBD2 (6 bases). Germline CDR1 PRHDT, CDR2 FYEKMQ (reference sequence). Trimming pared 4 bases from V and 2 bases from J, leaving 18 bases between. CDR3 length equals 16 residues. CDR3 region: CASSSRGRGNAYEQYF. The DNA for the CDR3 is TGTGCCAGCAGCTCCCGGGGCCGGGGGAACGCCTACGAGCAGTACTTC.